This note documents a single TCR beta chain sequence. The method was immunoSEQ multiplex PCR; TCRdb's version includes in-frame clones alone and lacks a portion of them. The table records 310,000 or so clones, around 87% of them present only once. Losses at the gene ends were 5 bases for V and 4 bases for J; bases not matched to a gene: 7. The CDR3 runs 15 residues. Germline V lookup: CDR1 KGHDR, CDR2 SFDVKD. This specimen belongs to a study of blood T cell repertoires in COVID-19. Source material: peripheral blood. This receptor was taken from a woman aged 25 to 39 who had recovered from COVID-19. The chain links TRBV24-1 to TRBJ1-3; 7 bases fit TRBD1. The DNA for the CDR3 is TGTGCCACCAGTGCCACAGGGGATGAAGGAAACACCATATATTTT. Protein: CATSATGDEGNTIYF.